Shown below are 22 T cell receptor beta chains from a single sample sequenced in a study of T cell changes during pregnancy in multiple sclerosis. The data were produced by immunoSEQ multiplex PCR, yet TCRdb's version contains in-frame clones alone and is incomplete. The sample has about 93,000 clones, 85% to 95% seen once. The starting material was peripheral blood, obtained after pregnancy. Every receptor here comes from a female donor with multiple sclerosis, enrolled in a pregnancy study.

In nucleotides, the CDR3 is TGTGCCAGCAGCCCACATGAGGGACTTGAGTCCTATGGCTACACCTTC. Residues: CASSPHEGLESYGYTF. This chain connects TRBV4-2 to TRBJ1-2, with TRBD1 as a possible D gene (5 bases). Germline CDR1 reads LGHNA; CDR2 reads YNFKEQ. This CDR3 contains 16 residues. The V and J ends lost 4 bases and 4 bases respectively, with 19 bases between them.

V gene TRBV7-9 combines with J gene TRBJ1-2; D possibly corresponds to TRBD1 (5 bases). CDR3 size: 12 residues. The V and J ends lost 4 bases and 12 bases respectively, with 15 bases between them. Germline lookup yields CDR1 SEHNR and CDR2 FQNEAQ (reference sequence). The CDR3 DNA reads as TGTGCCAGCAGCTCAGGCGTGGTGGGGCACACCTTC. Protein product: CASSSGVVGHTF.

The gene calls are TRBV5-8 and TRBJ2-1; 10 bases map to TRBD2. Looked up from germline, CDR1 is SGHTS and CDR2 is YDEGEE. The V gene end was trimmed by 8 bases and the J gene end by 2 bases; junction bases not matched to a gene: 7. The CDR3 consists of 15 residues. The CDR3 nucleotides read TGTGCCAGTTCAATACTAGCGGGGACCTACAATGAGCAGTTCTTC. Translation gives CASSILAGTYNEQFF.

Only one count was recorded for this clone. The chain has TRBV13 and TRBJ2-5, with D possibly matching TRBD1 (5 bases). The length of the CDR3 is 17 residues. Germline CDR1 reads PRHDT; CDR2 reads FYEKMQ (reference sequence). V gave up 0 bases and J gave up 5 bases, with 19 bases separating them. The CDR3 nucleotides are TGTGCCAGCAGCTTAGGGGTAGGGGCAGGCCCTATTGAGACCCAGTACTTC. This translates into CASSLGVGAGPIETQYF.

The genes are TRBV19 and TRBJ1-1, with 9 bases lining up with TRBD1. Germline V lookup: CDR1 LNHDA, CDR2 SQIVND (reference sequence). This CDR3 has 16 residues. Trimming cost V 6 bases and J 3 bases; bases outside gene matches: 11. The CDR3 spells CASRDPGQGGDTEAFF. Here the CDR3 DNA reads TGTGCCAGTAGGGACCCGGGACAGGGAGGGGACACTGAAGCTTTCTTT.

CDR3 in DNA: TGTGCCAGCAGTAAGGACAGATATGGCTACACCTTC. Translation: CASSKDRYGYTF. This chain uses TRBV6-5 with TRBJ1-2, with a possible D match to TRBD1 (6 bases). With 5 bases removed from V and 5 bases from J, the gap between germline ends came to 9 bases. CDR3 length equals 12 residues. CDR1 and CDR2 from the germline V gene are MNHEY and SVGAGI.

The V gene is TRBV12-5, the J gene TRBJ2-2, with D perhaps matching TRBD1 (6 bases). The germline CDR1 and CDR2 sequences are LGHNT and FRNRAP. CDR3 length equals 18 residues. V was pared by 1 base and J by 1 base, with 16 bases between. CDR3 nucleotide sequence: TGTGCTAGTGGTTTGGGAACGGACGGGACAAAGAACACCGGGGAGCTGTTTTTT. This translates into CASGLGTDGTKNTGELFF.

V and J are TRBV6-1 and TRBJ1-2; D is unclear. Trimming took 3 bases from V and 0 from J, leaving 11 bases between them. The germline V gene has CDR1 MNHNS and CDR2 SASEGT. The CDR3 loop spans 15 amino acids. CDR3 bases: TGTGCCAGCAGTGATCCCCAACGAGCTAACTATGGCTACACCTTC. As protein: CASSDPQRANYGYTF.

This clone was recorded only once. CDR3 in amino acids: CASSFAGATEAFF. CDR3 bases: TGTGCCAGCAGCTTCGCAGGGGCGACTGAAGCTTTCTTT. The chain combines TRBV11-2 with TRBJ1-1; perhaps TRBD1 as D (6 bases). Germline V gene data show CDR1 as SGHAT and CDR2 as FQNNGV. This CDR3 region has 13 residues. Between the trimmed V and J ends, which lost 3 bases and 5 bases, there was a span of 10 bases.

V usage is TRBV6-4 and J usage is TRBJ2-3; the match to TRBD2 covers 8 bases. The trim removed 4 bases at V and 5 bases at J, leaving 8 bases unmatched. Germline CDR1 and CDR2: MRHNA and SNTAGT. The length of the CDR3 is 15 residues. CDR3 residues: CASSAGTRVGDTQYF. In DNA, the CDR3 is TGTGCCAGCAGTGCCGGGACTAGGGTAGGAGATACGCAGTATTTT.

This chain connects TRBV7-9 to TRBJ1-2; tentative D call: TRBD1 (6 bases). V was clipped by 5 bases and J by 7 bases, with 14 bases between them. In germline, CDR1 is SEHNR, CDR2 FQNEAQ (reference sequence). The CDR3 covers 13 residues. The CDR3 DNA reads as TGTGCCAGCAGCAAACAGGGATCGGGTGGCTACACCTTC. Translated, it gives CASSKQGSGGYTF.

The J gene is TRBJ1-2, the V gene TRBV19; weak D call: TRBD1 (5 bases). Germline-derived CDR1 and CDR2 are LNHDA and SQIVND (reference sequence). The length of the CDR3 is 15 residues. The V end was cut by 4 bases, the J end by 2 bases, with 14 bases between. Here the CDR3 reads CASSTRDSLNYGYTF. The CDR3 bases are TGTGCCAGTAGTACCCGGGACTCTCTAAACTATGGCTACACCTTC.

The rearrangement joins TRBV19 to TRBJ1-2, with D hard to call. The CDR3 totals 13 residues. CDR1 is LNHDA and CDR2 is SQIVND in the germline V gene (reference sequence). V shed 7 bases and J shed 4 bases, with 13 bases lying between them. The CDR3 spells CASNSRGSYGYTF. In nucleotides, the CDR3 is TGTGCCAGTAACTCCCGAGGTAGCTATGGCTACACCTTC.

The chain joins TRBV5-4 to TRBJ2-7, with 8 bases matching TRBD2. The CDR3 is 15 residues long. The J segment lost 2 bases and the V segment lost 3 bases, leaving 7 bases of the junction unmatched. Germline V lookup: CDR1 SGHNT, CDR2 YYREEE (reference sequence). The CDR3 bases are TGTGCCAGCAGCTCAAGCGGGAGTCGCACCTACGAGCAGTACTTC. It specifies CASSSSGSRTYEQYF. Together with reference TRBV5-4 and TRBJ2-7, the CDR3 gives the full variable domain: ETGVTQSPTHLIKTRGQQVTLRCSSQSGHNTVSWYQQALGQGPQFIFQYYREEENGRGNFPPRFSGLQFPNYSSELNVNALELDDSALYLCASSSSGSRTYEQYFGPGTRLTVT.

The CDR3 here is CASSVLAGSGLGTQYF. The DNA of the CDR3 is TGTGCCAGCAGCGTTCTAGCGGGATCGGGTTTGGGGACCCAGTACTTC. This sequence joins TRBV9 and TRBJ2-5; 9 nucleotides line up with TRBD2. Trimming at V came to 2 bases and at J to 7 bases, leaving 12 bases not matched to a gene. The V gene's germline CDR1 is SGDLS and CDR2 YYNGEE. The CDR3 consists of 16 residues.

The chain uses TRBV7-9 and TRBJ2-5; D remains ambiguous. The J call is in doubt because the DNA end fits TRBJ2-7 better. The CDR3 sequence is 15 residues long. CDR1 and CDR2 (germline): SEHNR, FQNEAQ (reference sequence). CDR3 region: CASSLELAPTYEQYF. CDR3 DNA sequence: TGTGCCAGCAGCTTAGAGTTAGCCCCCACTTACGAGCAGTACTTC.

This clone was seen once. This sequence joins TRBV10-3 and TRBJ1-5; a possible D gene is TRBD1 (5 bases). The germline V and J ends were trimmed by 0 bases and 5 bases, with 20 bases remaining between them. The CDR3 has 18 residues. Germline V gene lookup returns CDR1 ENHRY and CDR2 SYGVKD. The CDR3 DNA reads TGTGCCATCAGTGAGTCACTTATAGCACAGGTAATGTATCAGCCCCAGCATTTT. Its translation is CAISESLIAQVMYQPQHF.

V gene TRBV5-6 combines with J gene TRBJ2-6; D possibly corresponds to TRBD2 (6 bases). This CDR3 spans 15 amino acids. Per germline, CDR1 SGHDT and CDR2 YYEEEE. V gave up 1 base and J gave up 4 bases, with 9 bases separating them. The CDR3 loop reads CASSLFAGGANVLTF. In DNA, the CDR3 is TGTGCCAGCAGCTTGTTTGCGGGGGGGGCCAACGTCCTGACTTTC.

The V and J genes are TRBV4-2 and TRBJ1-4; no definite D call. There are 16 residues in the CDR3. The V end was cut by 5 bases, the J end by 3 bases, with 16 bases between. The germline V gene has CDR1 LGHNA and CDR2 YNFKEQ. The DNA for the CDR3 is TGTGCCAGCAGCGAAGTCCAGCGGGGTCCTAATGAAAAACTGTTTTTT. Protein product: CASSEVQRGPNEKLFF.

The rearrangement joins TRBV5-1 to TRBJ1-1; maybe TRBD1 (5 bases). Germline CDR1 SGHRS, CDR2 YFSETQ. Trimming removed 4 bases at V and 6 bases at J, with 7 bases between. The CDR3 loop spans 11 amino acids. The CDR3, as DNA: TGCGCCAGCAGCCGGGACTCTGAAGCTTTCTTT. Translated: CASSRDSEAFF.

This sequence joins TRBV12-2 and TRBJ1-4; TRBD1, the D gene given by the table, was not confirmed from the DNA. TRBV12-2 is flagged as a pseudogene. This CDR3 is 18 amino acids long. CDR3 bases: TGTGCAAGTCGCTTAAAAAGTCAGGAGGGCAGGGGGAGTGAAAAACTGTTTTTT. Translation gives CASRLKSQEGRGSEKLFF.

The chain combines TRBV30 with TRBJ1-1; D might be TRBD1 (5 bases). CDR3 length: 17 amino acids. The germline CDR1 and CDR2 sequences are GTSNPN and SVGIG (reference sequence). V lost 2 bases and J lost 0, with 19 bases in between. Here the CDR3 DNA reads TGTGCCTGGAGTCCAACCACGCTGGACACCATGAACACTGAAGCTTTCTTT. Encoded protein: CAWSPTTLDTMNTEAFF.